This TCR beta chain was documented in a study of T cell clones after liver transplantation. About the study: Three of eight recipients were HCV-positive; others had non-autoimmune, non-viral indications. Blood was drawn pre-transplant, before withdrawal, and after full or failed withdrawal. Subjects received no induction therapy and standard immunosuppression until randomization at 12-24 months post-transplant.

Sequencing used immunoSEQ multiplex PCR; TCRdb keeps in-frame clones, though not all of them. The table lists roughly 19,000 clones, 78% of them singletons, with roughly a third in the top ten. Germline V CDR1 and CDR2: MNHEY, SMNVEV (reference sequence). CDR3 size: 13 residues. With 2 bases removed from V and 5 bases from J, the gap between germline ends came to 9 bases. Of note for this clone: Other DNA sequences in the sample encode the same CDR3.

The sample in question was CD8+ T cells from blood, obtained approximately 54 months after liver transplant. The origin of this receptor is a human patient who received a liver transplant. Some T cells could come from the graft donor. The rearrangement links TRBV27 to TRBJ1-2; tentatively, D is TRBD1 (6 bases). The CDR3 bases are TGTGCCAGCAGTTTAGGGGGCGGGTATGGCTACACCTTC. The encoded protein is CASSLGGGYGYTF.